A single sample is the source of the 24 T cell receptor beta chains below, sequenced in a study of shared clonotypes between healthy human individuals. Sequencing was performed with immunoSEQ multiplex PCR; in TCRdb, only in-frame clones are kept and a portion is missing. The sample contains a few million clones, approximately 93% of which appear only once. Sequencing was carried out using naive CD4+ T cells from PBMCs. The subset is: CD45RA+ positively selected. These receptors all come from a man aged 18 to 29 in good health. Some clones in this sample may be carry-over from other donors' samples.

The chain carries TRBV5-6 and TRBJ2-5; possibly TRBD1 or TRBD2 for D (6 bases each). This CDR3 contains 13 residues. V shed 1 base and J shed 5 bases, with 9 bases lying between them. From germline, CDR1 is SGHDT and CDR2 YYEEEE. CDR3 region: CASSLRGLETQYF. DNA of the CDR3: TGTGCCAGCAGCTTGCGGGGGCTGGAGACCCAGTACTTC.

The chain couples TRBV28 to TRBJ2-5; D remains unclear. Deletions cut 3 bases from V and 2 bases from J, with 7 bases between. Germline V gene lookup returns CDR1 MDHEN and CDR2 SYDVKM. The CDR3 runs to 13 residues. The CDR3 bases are TGTGCCAGCAGTTTGAGGTTGCAAGAGACCCAGTACTTC. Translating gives CASSLRLQETQYF.

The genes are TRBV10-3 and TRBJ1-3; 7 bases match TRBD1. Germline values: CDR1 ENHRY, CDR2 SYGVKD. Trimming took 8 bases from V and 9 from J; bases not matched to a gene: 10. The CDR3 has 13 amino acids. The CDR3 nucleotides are TGTGCCATCGGCAGGGGGTTAGAGAGCACCATATATTTT. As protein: CAIGRGLESTIYF.

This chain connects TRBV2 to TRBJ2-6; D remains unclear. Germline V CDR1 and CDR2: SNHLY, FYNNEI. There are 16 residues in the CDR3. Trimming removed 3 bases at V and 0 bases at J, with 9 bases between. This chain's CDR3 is CASSDGRISGANVLTF. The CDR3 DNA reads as TGTGCCAGCAGTGATGGACGGATCTCTGGGGCCAACGTCCTGACTTTC.

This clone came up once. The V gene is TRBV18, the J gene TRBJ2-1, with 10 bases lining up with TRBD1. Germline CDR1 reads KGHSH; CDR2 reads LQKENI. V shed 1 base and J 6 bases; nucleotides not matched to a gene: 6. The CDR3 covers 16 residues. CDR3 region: CASSPLPGQGTNEQFF. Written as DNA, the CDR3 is TGTGCCAGCTCACCACTACCGGGACAGGGGACCAATGAGCAGTTCTTC.

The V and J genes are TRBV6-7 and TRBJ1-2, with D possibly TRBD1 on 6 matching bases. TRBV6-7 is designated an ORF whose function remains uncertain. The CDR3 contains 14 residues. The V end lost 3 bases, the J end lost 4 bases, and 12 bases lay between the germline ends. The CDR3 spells CASSYKRGSYGYTF. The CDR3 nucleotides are TGTGCCAGCAGTTATAAGAGGGGGTCCTATGGCTACACCTTC.

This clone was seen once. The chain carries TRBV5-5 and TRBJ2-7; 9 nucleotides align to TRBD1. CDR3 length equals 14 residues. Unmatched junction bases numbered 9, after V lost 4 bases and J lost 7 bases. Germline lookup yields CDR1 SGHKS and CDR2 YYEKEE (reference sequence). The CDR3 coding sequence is TGTGCCAGCAGCGGGTACGGACAGGGGTGGGAGCAGTACTTC. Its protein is CASSGYGQGWEQYF. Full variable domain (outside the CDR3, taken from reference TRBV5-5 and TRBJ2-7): DAGVTQSPTHLIKTRGQQVTLRCSPISGHKSVSWYQQVLGQGPQFIFQYYEKEERGRGNFPDRFSARQFPNYSSELNVNALLLGDSALYLCASSGYGQGWEQYFGPGTRLTVT.

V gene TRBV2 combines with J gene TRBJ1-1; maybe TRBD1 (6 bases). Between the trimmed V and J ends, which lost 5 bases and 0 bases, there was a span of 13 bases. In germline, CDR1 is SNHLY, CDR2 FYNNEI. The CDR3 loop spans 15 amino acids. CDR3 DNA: TGTGCCAGCAGTTCCGGGACACCAATGAACACTGAAGCTTTCTTT. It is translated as CASSSGTPMNTEAFF. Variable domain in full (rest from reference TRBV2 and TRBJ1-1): EPEVTQTPSHQVTQMGQEVILRCVPISNHLYFYWYRQILGQKVEFLVSFYNNEISEKSEIFDDQFSVERPDGSNFTLKIRSTKLEDSAMYFCASSSGTPMNTEAFFGQGTRLTVV.

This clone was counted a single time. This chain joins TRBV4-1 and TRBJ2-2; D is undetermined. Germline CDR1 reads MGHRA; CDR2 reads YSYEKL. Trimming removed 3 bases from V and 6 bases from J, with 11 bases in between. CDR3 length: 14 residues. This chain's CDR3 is CASSQPGGSGELFF. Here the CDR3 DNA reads TGCGCCAGCAGCCAGCCTGGTGGCTCCGGGGAGCTGTTTTTT.

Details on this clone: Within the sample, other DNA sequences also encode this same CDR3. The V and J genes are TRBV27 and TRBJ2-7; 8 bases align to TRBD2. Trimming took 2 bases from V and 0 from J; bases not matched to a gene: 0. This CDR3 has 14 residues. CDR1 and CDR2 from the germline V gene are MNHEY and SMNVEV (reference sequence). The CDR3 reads CASSLSGSSYEQYF. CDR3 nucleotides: TGTGCCAGCAGTTTAAGCGGGAGCTCCTACGAGCAGTACTTC.

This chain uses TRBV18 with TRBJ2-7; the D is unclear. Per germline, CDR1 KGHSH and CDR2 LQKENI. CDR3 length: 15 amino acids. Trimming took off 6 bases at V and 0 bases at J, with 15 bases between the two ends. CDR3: CASSPNGDSSYEQYF. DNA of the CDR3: TGTGCCAGCTCGCCTAATGGGGATAGCTCCTACGAGCAGTACTTC.

CDR3 sequence (DNA): TGTGCCAGCTCACCACGGGCAGGGAATGAAGAGCAGTACTTC. Amino acids: CASSPRAGNEEQYF. The V call is TRBV18, the J call TRBJ2-7, with D maybe TRBD1 (5 bases). Germline V gene data show CDR1 as KGHSH and CDR2 as LQKENI. The CDR3 covers 14 residues. V lost 1 base, J lost 7 bases, and 14 bases lay in between. Full variable domain (remainder filled in from reference TRBV18 and TRBJ2-7): NAGVMQNPRHLVRRRGQEARLRCSPMKGHSHVYWYRQLPEEGLKFMVYLQKENIIDESGMPKERFSAEFPKEGPSILRIQQVVRGDSAAYFCASSPRAGNEEQYFGPGTRLTVT.

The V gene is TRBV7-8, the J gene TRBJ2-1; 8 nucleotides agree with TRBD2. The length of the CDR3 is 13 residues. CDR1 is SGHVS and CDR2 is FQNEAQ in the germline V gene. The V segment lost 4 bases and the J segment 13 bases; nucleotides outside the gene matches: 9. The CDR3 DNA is TGTGCCAGCAGCTGGGTTGGAGCGGGAGAACAGTTCTTC. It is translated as CASSWVGAGEQFF.

The CDR3 DNA reads TGTGCCAGCAGCTTGCTATTGGGACAGGGACGCTATGGCTACACCTTC. Translated: CASSLLLGQGRYGYTF. This chain links TRBV5-8 with TRBJ1-2, with TRBD1 matching 9 bases. The CDR3 contains 16 residues. V dropped 1 base and J dropped 4; count of bases not matched to a gene: 8. The germline V gene has CDR1 SGHTS and CDR2 YDEGEE. Combining the CDR3 with reference TRBV5-8 and TRBJ1-2 gives the whole variable domain EAGVTQSPTHLIKTRGQQATLRCSPISGHTSVYWYQQALGLGLQFLLWYDEGEERNRGNFPPRFSGRQFPNYSSELNVNALELEDSALYLCASSLLLGQGRYGYTFGSGTRLTVV.

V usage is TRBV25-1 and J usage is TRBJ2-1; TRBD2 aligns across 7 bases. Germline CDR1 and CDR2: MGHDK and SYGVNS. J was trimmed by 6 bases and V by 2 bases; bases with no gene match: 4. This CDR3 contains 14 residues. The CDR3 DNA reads TGTGCCAGCAGTGAAGCGGGAGTTTTCAATGAGCAGTTCTTC. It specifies CASSEAGVFNEQFF.

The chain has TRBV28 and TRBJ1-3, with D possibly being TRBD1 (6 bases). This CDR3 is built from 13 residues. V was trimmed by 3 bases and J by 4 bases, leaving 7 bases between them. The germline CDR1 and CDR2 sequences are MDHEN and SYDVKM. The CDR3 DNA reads TGTGCCAGCAGTTTTGGGACAGGAAACACCATATATTTT. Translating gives CASSFGTGNTIYF.

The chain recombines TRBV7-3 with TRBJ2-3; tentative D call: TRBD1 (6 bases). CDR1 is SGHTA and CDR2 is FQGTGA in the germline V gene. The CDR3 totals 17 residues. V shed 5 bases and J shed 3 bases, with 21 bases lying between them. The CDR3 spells CASSPQLGRGRTDTQYF. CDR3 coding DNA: TGTGCCAGCAGCCCCCAATTAGGCAGGGGACGGACAGATACGCAGTATTTT.

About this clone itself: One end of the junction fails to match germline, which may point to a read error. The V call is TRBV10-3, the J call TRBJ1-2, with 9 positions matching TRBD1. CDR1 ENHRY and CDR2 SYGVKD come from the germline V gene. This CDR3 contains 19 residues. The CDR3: CATSRNLGTGRTSNYGYTF. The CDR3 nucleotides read TGTGCCACCAGTCGGAACCTCGGGACAGGGCGAACCTCTAACTATGGCTACACCTTC.

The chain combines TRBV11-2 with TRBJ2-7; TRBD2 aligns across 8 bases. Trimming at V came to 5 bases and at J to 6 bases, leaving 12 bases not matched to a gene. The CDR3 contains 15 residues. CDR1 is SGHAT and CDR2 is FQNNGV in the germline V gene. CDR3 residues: CASSPGGKPPSEQYF. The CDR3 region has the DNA TGTGCCAGCAGCCCGGGGGGGAAACCACCTAGCGAGCAGTACTTC.

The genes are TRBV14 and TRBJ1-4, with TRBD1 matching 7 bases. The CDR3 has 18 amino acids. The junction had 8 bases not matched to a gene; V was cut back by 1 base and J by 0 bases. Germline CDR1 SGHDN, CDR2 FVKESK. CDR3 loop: CASSQVTGAVATNEKLFF. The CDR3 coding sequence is TGTGCCAGCAGCCAAGTAACAGGGGCCGTAGCAACTAATGAAAAACTGTTTTTT.

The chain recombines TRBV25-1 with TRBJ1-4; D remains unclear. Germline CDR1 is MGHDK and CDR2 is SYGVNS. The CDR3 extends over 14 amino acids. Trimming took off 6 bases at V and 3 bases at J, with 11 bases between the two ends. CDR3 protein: CASSFLRANEKLFF. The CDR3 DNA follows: TGTGCCAGCAGCTTCTTAAGGGCTAATGAAAAACTGTTTTTT. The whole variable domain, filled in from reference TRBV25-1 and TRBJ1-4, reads EADIYQTPRYLVIGTGKKITLECSQTMGHDKMYWYQQDPGMELHLIHYSYGVNSTEKGDLSSESTVSRIRTEHFPLTLESARPSHTSQYLCASSFLRANEKLFFGSGTQLSVL.

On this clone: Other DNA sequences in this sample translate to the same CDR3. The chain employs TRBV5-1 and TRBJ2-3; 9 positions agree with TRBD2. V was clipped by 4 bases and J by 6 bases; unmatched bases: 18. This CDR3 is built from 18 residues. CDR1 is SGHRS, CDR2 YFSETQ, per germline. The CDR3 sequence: CASSPSGGGRAAWDTQYF. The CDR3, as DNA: TGCGCCAGCAGCCCGTCTGGTGGCGGGAGGGCCGCGTGGGATACGCAGTATTTT.

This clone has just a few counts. The CDR3 is CASSRGWNEQFF. CDR3 sequence (DNA): TGTGCCAGCAGCAGGGGGTGGAATGAGCAGTTCTTC. The V call is TRBV6-5, the J call TRBJ2-1, with TRBD1 identical over 7 bases. Germline values: CDR1 MNHEY, CDR2 SVGAGI. The V gene end was trimmed by 6 bases and the J gene end by 7 bases; junction bases not matched to a gene: 3. The CDR3 has 12 amino acids.

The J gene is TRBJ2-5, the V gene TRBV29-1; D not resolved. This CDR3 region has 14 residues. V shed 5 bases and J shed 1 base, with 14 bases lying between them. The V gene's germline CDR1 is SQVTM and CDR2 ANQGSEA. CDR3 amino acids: CSVPRYGPQETQYF. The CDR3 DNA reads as TGCAGCGTTCCTCGTTATGGACCCCAAGAGACCCAGTACTTC. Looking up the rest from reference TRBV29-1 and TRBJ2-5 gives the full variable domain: SAVISQKPSRDICQRGTSLTIQCQVDSQVTMMFWYRQQPGQSLTLIATANQGSEATYESGFVIDKFPISRPNLTFSTLTVSNMSPEDSSIYLCSVPRYGPQETQYFGPGTRLLVL.